This T cell receptor beta chain originates from a study of T cell responses to AZD1222 COVID-19 vaccine. Points from the study as a whole: The study reported that nearly half of spike-specific TCRs target unmutated variant regions. It should be noted that donors were predominantly white British and more often female, and clonal diversity was possibly underestimated.

About this clone: Antigen specificity is unknown.

Produced via immunoSEQ multiplex PCR; TCRdb's table is partial and in-frame only. Here the sample spans over 150,000 clones, about 91% being singletons. V shed 2 bases and J shed 1 base, with 6 bases lying between them. Germline lookup yields CDR1 SGHTA and CDR2 FQGTGA. There are 15 residues in the CDR3. The starting material was peripheral blood, obtained on day 0 of MenACWY control vaccination. The chain recombines TRBV7-3 with TRBJ2-6, with unresolved D. The receptor's source is an adult in good health. For the CDR3, the DNA is TGTGCCAGCAGCTTAGAGGCATCTGGGGCCAACGTCCTGACTTTC. Protein: CASSLEASGANVLTF.